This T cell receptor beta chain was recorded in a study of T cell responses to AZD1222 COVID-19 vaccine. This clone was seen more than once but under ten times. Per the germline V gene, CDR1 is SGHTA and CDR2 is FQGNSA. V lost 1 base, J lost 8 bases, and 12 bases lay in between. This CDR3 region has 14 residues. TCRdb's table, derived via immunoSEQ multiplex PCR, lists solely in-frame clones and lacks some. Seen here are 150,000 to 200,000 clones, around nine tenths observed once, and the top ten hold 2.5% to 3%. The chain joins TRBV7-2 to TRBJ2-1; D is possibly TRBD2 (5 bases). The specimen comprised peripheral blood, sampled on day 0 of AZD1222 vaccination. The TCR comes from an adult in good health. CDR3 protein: CASSLGLAIDEQFF. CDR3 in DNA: TGTGCCAGCAGCTTAGGGCTAGCCATCGATGAGCAGTTCTTC.